The TCR beta chain under discussion was sequenced for a study of T-cell reconstitution after alpha-beta-depleted transplantation in children. This sample's TCRbeta library carried unique molecular identifier barcodes. TCRdb called the PCR reads again in MiXCR, with one record for every CDR3 protein. The sample carries around 480,000 distinct CDR3 sequences, approximately 30% recorded once. The trim removed 6 bases at V and 5 bases at J, leaving 11 bases unmatched. The CDR3 runs to 14 residues. CDR1 SQVTM and CDR2 ANQGSEA come from the germline V gene. This chain uses TRBV29-1 with TRBJ1-1; 8 nucleotides agree with TRBD1. This receptor was obtained from a human donor who donated a stem cell graft to a child with aplastic anemia. Here the sequenced sample was PBMCs from the stem cell graft donor, taken from the stem cell graft. The CDR3 region has the DNA TGCAGCGTATTAAGCCCCAACAGGGGGACTGAAGCTTTCTTT. Its protein product is CSVLSPNRGTEAFF.